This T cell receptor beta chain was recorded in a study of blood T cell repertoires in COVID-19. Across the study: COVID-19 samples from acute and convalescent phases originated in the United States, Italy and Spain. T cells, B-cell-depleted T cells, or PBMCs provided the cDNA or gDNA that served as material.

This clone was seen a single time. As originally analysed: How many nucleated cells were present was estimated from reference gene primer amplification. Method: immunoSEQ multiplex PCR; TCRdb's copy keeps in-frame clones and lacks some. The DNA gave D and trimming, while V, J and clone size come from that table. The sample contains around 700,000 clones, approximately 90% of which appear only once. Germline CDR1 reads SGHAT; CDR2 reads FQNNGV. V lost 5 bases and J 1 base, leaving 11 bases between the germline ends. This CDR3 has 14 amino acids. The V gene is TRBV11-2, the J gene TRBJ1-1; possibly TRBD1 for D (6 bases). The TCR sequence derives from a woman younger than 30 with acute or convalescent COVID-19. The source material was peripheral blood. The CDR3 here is CASSPPRGNTEAFF. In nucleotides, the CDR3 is TGTGCCAGCAGCCCCCCCAGGGGGAACACTGAAGCTTTCTTT. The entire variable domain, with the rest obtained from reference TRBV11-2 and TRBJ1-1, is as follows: EAGVAQSPRYKIIEKRQSVAFWCNPISGHATLYWYQQILGQGPKLLIQFQNNGVVDDSQLPKDRFSAERLKGVDSTLKIQPAKLEDSAVYLCASSPPRGNTEAFFGQGTRLTVV.